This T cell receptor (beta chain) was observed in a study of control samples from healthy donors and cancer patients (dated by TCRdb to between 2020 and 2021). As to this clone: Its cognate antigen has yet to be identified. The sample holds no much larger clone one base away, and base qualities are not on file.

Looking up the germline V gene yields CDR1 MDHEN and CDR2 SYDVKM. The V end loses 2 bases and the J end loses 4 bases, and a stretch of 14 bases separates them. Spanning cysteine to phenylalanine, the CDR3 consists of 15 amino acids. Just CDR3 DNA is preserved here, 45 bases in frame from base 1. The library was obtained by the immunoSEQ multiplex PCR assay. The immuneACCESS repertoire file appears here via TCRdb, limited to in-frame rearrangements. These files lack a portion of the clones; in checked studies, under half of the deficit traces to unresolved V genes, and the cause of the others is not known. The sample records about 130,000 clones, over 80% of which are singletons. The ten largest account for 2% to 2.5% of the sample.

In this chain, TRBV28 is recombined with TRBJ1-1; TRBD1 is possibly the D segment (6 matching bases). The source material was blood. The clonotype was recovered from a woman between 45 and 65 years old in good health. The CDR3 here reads CASSLGGGGGTEAFF. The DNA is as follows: TGTGCCAGCAGTTTAGGGGGGGGCGGGGGCACTGAAGCTTTCTTT.